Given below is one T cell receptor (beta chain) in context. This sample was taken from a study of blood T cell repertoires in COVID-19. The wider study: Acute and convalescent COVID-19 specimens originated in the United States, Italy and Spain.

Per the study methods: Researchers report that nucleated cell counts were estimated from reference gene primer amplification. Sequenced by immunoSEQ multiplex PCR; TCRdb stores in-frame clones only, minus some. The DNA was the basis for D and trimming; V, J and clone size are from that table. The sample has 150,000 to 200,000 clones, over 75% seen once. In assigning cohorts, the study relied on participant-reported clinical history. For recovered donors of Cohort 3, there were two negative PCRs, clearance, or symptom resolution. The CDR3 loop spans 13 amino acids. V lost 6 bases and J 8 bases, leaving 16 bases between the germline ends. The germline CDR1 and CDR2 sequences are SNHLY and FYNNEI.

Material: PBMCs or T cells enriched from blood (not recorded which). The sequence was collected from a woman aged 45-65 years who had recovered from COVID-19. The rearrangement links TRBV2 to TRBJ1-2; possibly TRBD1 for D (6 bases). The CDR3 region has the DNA TGTGCCAGCAGCCGCAGGGGAGAGGGGGGCTACACCTTC. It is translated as CASSRRGEGGYTF.